These 5 T cell receptor beta chains originate from one sample sequenced in a study of cytomegalovirus exposure and HLA in healthy donors. The PCR ran on 60 Vbeta and 13 Jbeta primers. Sequencing was performed with immunoSEQ multiplex PCR; in TCRdb, only in-frame clones are kept and a portion is missing. The sample includes 190,000 or so clones, more than 80% of them seen just once. Sequenced sample: PBMCs. These receptors came from a boy aged 5-17 years in good health and CMV-seronegative.

V is TRBV12-5 and J is TRBJ1-4, with D maybe TRBD1 (5 bases). The CDR3 spans 15 residues. V was cut by 5 bases and J by 5 bases, with 15 bases left in between. In germline, CDR1 is LGHNT, CDR2 FRNRAP. The DNA of the CDR3 is TGTGCTAGTGGTCCAGGGCTGGCCCAAAATGAAAAACTGTTTTTT. Its protein product is CASGPGLAQNEKLFF.

The rearrangement links TRBV19 to TRBJ2-7; TRBD1 aligns across 7 bases. V lost 3 bases, J lost 3 bases, and 8 bases stayed unmatched. This CDR3 has 15 residues. Germline V lookup: CDR1 LNHDA, CDR2 SQIVND (reference sequence). CDR3 region: CASSIRPGGSYEQYF. Written as DNA, the CDR3 is TGTGCCAGTAGTATCCGTCCAGGGGGAAGCTACGAGCAGTACTTC.

The chain uses TRBV27 and TRBJ2-5; 8 bases match TRBD2. The CDR3 has 14 amino acids. V was pared by 5 bases and J by 5 bases, with 7 bases of the junction left unmatched. Germline loops: CDR1 MNHEY, CDR2 SMNVEV (reference sequence). This CDR3 reads CASSAHRGGETQYF. CDR3 bases: TGTGCCAGCAGTGCCCATCGGGGGGGTGAGACCCAGTACTTC.

In this sample, this clone turned up a few times. The rearrangement links TRBV5-6 to TRBJ1-5; no firm D call. The CDR3 runs to 16 residues. The ends were cut back, 5 bases at V and 4 bases at J, with 19 bases in the middle. CDR1 is SGHDT, CDR2 YYEEEE, per germline. CDR3 DNA sequence: TGTGCCAGCAGTCCTAGGACCGGGGAAAGGAATCAGCCCCAGCATTTT. The encoded protein is CASSPRTGERNQPQHF.

V is TRBV6-1 and J is TRBJ2-5, with TRBD1 matching 8 bases. The end of the DNA fits TRBJ2-7 better, so the J call may be wrong. The CDR3 is 15 amino acids. Germline CDR1 is MNHNS and CDR2 is SASEGT. CDR3 in amino acids: CASRDKGQDGFEQYF. The CDR3 DNA sequence: TGTGCCAGCAGGGATAAGGGACAGGACGGGTTCGAGCAGTACTTC.